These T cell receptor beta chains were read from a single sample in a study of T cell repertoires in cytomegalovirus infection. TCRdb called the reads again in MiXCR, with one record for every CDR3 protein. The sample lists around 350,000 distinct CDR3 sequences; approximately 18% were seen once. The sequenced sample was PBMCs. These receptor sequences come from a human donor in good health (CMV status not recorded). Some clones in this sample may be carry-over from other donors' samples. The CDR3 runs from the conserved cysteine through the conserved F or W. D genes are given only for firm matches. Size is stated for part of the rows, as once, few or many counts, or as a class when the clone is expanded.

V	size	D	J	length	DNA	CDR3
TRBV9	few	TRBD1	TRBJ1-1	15	TGTGCCAGCAGCGTAGATTGGACAGGGAACACTGAAGCTTTCTTT	CASSVDWTGNTEAFF
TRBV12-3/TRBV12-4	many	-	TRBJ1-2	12	TGTGCCAGCAGTCACAGTCCAGGGGGCTACACCTTC	CASSHSPGGYTF
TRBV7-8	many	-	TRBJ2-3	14	TGTGCCAGCAGCTCAGGGGAGGGAACAGATACGCAGTATTTT	CASSSGEGTDTQYF
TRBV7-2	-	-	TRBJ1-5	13	TGTGCCAGCAAGATAGACCGGAATCAGCCCCAGCATTTT	CASKIDRNQPQHF
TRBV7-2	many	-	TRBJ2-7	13	TGTGCCAGCAGCTTAGCGAGGCACTACGAGCAGTACTTC	CASSLARHYEQYF
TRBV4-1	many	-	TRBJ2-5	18	TGCGCCAGCAGCCAAGAGTGGCAGGGGATGGGGATCCAAGAGACCCAGTACTTC	CASSQEWQGMGIQETQYF
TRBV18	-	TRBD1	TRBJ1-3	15	TGTGCCAGCTCACCGGGACAGCTCTCTGGAAACACCATATATTTT	CASSPGQLSGNTIYF
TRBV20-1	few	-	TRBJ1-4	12	TGCAGTGCGGTATCGGGTTGGGAAAAACTGTTTTTT	CSAVSGWEKLFF
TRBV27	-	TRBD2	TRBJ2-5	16	TGTGCCAGCAGTTTGGGGATAGCGGGGGCCCAAGAGACCCAGTACTTC	CASSLGIAGAQETQYF
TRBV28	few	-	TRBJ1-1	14	TGTGCCAGCAGTTTAGCGAACATGAACACTGAAGCTTTCTTT	CASSLANMNTEAFF
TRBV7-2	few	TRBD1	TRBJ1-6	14	TGTGCCAGCAGGGGGACAGGGTCTCATTCACCCCTCCACTTT	CASRGTGSHSPLHF
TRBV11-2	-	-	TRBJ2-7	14	TGTGCCAGCAGCCCCAGGTATGGCTCCTACGAGCAGTACTTC	CASSPRYGSYEQYF
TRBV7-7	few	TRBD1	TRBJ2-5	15	TGTGCCAGCAGCTTCCAACCAGGACAGGAGGAGACCCAGTACTTC	CASSFQPGQEETQYF
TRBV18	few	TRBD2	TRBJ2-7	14	TGTGCCAGCTCACGGGGCGGGGGAACCTACGAGCAGTACTTC	CASSRGGGTYEQYF
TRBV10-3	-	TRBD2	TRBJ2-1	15	TGTGCCATCAGTAATAGCGGGAGGGCCGGCGGTGAGCAGTTCTTC	CAISNSGRAGGEQFF
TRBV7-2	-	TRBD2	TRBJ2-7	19	TGTGCCAGCAGCCCGGGGGAGCTGGGACTAGCGGGAGTGGATGACGAGCAGTACTTC	CASSPGELGLAGVDDEQYF
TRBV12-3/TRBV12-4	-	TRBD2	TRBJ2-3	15	TGTGCCAGCAGTTCCAGTCGGACTAGCACAGAGACGCAGTATTTT	CASSSSRTSTETQYF
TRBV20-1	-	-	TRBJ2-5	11	TGCAGTGCTAGACTAGCAGAGACCCAGTACTTC	CSARLAETQYF
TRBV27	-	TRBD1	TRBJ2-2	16	TGTGCCAGCAGTGGGGGACAGCCTCTGTGGACCGGGGAGCTGTTTTTT	CASSGGQPLWTGELFF
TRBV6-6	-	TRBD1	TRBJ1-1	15	TGTGCCAGCACGCGAGACTTGACAGGGGGCACTGAAGCTTTCTTT	CASTRDLTGGTEAFF
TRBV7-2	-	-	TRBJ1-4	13	TGTGCCAGCAGCCCGGGACCGGGTGAAAAACTGTTTTTT	CASSPGPGEKLFF
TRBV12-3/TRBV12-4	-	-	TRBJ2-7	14	TGTGCCAGCAAGCCGGGACTGCCCTCTGACGAGCAGTACTTC	CASKPGLPSDEQYF
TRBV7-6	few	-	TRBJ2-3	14	TGTGCCACCGGGCTGGGCACTCCCACAGATACGCAGTATTTT	CATGLGTPTDTQYF
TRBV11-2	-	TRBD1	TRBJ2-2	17	TGTGCCAGCAACAAACGGCGAGGGACAGGGGGCACCGGGGAGCTGTTTTTT	CASNKRRGTGGTGELFF
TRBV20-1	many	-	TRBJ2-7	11	TGCAGTGCCGATCAGGCCTACGAGCAGTACTTC	CSADQAYEQYF
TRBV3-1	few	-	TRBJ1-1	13	TGTGCCAGCAGCGCAACAATGAACACTGAAGCTTTCTTT	CASSATMNTEAFF
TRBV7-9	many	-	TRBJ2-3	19	TGTGCCAGCAACCTCTTGGGGGAGGAACATCACACAAGCACAGATACGCAGTATTTT	CASNLLGEEHHTSTDTQYF
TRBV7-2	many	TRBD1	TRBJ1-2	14	TGTGCCAGCAGCTTAGGGGGGACAGGGTATGGCTACACCTTC	CASSLGGTGYGYTF
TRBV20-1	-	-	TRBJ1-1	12	TGCAGTGCTTCTGGGGCCGTCACTGAAGCTTTCTTT	CSASGAVTEAFF
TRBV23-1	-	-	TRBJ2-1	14	TGCGCCAGCAGTCAATCCACGTTATACAATGAGCAGTTCTTC	CASSQSTLYNEQFF
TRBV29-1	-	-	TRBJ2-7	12	TGCAGCGTTGCCCCCCGTGGCGACGAGCAGTACTTC	CSVAPRGDEQYF
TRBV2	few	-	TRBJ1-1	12	TGTGCCAGCAGTGGTAGGGGTGCTGAAGCTTTCTTT	CASSGRGAEAFF
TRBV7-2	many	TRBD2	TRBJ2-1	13	TGTGCCAGCAGCTCGAGCGGGGGCAATGAGCAGTTCTTC	CASSSSGGNEQFF
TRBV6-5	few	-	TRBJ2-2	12	TGTGCCAGCAGTTGGAATACAGGGGAGCTGTTTTTT	CASSWNTGELFF
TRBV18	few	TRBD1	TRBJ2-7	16	TGTGCCAGCTCACCACTCCCGGGACAGGGGTGGTACGAGCAGTACTTC	CASSPLPGQGWYEQYF
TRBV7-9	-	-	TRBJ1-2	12	TGTGCCAGCAGCTTACTCGAAGGAGGCTACACCTTC	CASSLLEGGYTF
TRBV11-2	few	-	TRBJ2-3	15	TGTGCCAGCAGCCCTCGGTTTTACGGCACAGATACGCAGTATTTT	CASSPRFYGTDTQYF
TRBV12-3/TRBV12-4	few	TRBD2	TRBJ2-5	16	TGTGCCAGCACCTTAGGGACTAGCGGGGGACAAGAGACCCAGTACTTC	CASTLGTSGGQETQYF
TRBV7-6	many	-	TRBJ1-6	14	TGTGCCAGCAGCTTAGACGGTCTGAATTCACCCCTCCACTTT	CASSLDGLNSPLHF
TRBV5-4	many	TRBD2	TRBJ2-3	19	TGTGCCAGCAGCAGGGGACTAGCGGGGATTACAACTAGCACAGATACGCAGTATTTT	CASSRGLAGITTSTDTQYF
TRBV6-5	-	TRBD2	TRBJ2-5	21	TGTGCCAGCAGAACCGCCATGAGACTAGCGGGAGGCCTGCACTTCCAAGAGACCCAGTACTTC	CASRTAMRLAGGLHFQETQYF
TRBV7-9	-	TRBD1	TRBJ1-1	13	TGTGCCAGCATAGGGGGCACCAACACTGAAGCTTTCTTT	CASIGGTNTEAFF
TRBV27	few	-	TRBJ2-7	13	TGTGCCACCGCTGGGACAACTGTGGGAGAGCAGTACTTC	CATAGTTVGEQYF
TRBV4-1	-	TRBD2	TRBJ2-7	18	TGCGCCAGCAGCCAATCCCCCGGGACTAGCGGGAAGACCTACGAGCAGTACTTC	CASSQSPGTSGKTYEQYF
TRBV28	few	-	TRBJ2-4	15	TGTGCCAGCAGTCCCCCAGGTTCGGGGAAAAACATTCAGTACTTC	CASSPPGSGKNIQYF
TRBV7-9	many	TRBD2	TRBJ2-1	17	TGTGCCAGCAGCTCGGCCCCCGGGACTAGCTCCTACAATGAGCAGTTCTTC	CASSSAPGTSSYNEQFF